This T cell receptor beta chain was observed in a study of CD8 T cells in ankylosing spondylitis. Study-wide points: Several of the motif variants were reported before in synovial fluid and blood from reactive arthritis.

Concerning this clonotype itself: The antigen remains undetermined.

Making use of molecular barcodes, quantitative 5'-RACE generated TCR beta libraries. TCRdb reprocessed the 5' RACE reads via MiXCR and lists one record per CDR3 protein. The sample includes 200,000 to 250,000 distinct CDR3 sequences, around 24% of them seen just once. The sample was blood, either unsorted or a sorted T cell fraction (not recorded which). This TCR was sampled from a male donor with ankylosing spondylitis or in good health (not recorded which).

Here the CDR3 reads CAISETGNSSPLHF. The CDR3 nucleotides are TGTGCCATCAGTGAAACAGGGAATAGTTCACCCCTCCACTTT. The rearrangement links TRBV10-3 to TRBJ1-6; D is possibly TRBD1 (6 bases). The CDR3 totals 14 residues. V lost 3 bases, J lost 9 bases, and 12 bases lay in between. Germline CDR1 and CDR2: ENHRY and SYGVKD.